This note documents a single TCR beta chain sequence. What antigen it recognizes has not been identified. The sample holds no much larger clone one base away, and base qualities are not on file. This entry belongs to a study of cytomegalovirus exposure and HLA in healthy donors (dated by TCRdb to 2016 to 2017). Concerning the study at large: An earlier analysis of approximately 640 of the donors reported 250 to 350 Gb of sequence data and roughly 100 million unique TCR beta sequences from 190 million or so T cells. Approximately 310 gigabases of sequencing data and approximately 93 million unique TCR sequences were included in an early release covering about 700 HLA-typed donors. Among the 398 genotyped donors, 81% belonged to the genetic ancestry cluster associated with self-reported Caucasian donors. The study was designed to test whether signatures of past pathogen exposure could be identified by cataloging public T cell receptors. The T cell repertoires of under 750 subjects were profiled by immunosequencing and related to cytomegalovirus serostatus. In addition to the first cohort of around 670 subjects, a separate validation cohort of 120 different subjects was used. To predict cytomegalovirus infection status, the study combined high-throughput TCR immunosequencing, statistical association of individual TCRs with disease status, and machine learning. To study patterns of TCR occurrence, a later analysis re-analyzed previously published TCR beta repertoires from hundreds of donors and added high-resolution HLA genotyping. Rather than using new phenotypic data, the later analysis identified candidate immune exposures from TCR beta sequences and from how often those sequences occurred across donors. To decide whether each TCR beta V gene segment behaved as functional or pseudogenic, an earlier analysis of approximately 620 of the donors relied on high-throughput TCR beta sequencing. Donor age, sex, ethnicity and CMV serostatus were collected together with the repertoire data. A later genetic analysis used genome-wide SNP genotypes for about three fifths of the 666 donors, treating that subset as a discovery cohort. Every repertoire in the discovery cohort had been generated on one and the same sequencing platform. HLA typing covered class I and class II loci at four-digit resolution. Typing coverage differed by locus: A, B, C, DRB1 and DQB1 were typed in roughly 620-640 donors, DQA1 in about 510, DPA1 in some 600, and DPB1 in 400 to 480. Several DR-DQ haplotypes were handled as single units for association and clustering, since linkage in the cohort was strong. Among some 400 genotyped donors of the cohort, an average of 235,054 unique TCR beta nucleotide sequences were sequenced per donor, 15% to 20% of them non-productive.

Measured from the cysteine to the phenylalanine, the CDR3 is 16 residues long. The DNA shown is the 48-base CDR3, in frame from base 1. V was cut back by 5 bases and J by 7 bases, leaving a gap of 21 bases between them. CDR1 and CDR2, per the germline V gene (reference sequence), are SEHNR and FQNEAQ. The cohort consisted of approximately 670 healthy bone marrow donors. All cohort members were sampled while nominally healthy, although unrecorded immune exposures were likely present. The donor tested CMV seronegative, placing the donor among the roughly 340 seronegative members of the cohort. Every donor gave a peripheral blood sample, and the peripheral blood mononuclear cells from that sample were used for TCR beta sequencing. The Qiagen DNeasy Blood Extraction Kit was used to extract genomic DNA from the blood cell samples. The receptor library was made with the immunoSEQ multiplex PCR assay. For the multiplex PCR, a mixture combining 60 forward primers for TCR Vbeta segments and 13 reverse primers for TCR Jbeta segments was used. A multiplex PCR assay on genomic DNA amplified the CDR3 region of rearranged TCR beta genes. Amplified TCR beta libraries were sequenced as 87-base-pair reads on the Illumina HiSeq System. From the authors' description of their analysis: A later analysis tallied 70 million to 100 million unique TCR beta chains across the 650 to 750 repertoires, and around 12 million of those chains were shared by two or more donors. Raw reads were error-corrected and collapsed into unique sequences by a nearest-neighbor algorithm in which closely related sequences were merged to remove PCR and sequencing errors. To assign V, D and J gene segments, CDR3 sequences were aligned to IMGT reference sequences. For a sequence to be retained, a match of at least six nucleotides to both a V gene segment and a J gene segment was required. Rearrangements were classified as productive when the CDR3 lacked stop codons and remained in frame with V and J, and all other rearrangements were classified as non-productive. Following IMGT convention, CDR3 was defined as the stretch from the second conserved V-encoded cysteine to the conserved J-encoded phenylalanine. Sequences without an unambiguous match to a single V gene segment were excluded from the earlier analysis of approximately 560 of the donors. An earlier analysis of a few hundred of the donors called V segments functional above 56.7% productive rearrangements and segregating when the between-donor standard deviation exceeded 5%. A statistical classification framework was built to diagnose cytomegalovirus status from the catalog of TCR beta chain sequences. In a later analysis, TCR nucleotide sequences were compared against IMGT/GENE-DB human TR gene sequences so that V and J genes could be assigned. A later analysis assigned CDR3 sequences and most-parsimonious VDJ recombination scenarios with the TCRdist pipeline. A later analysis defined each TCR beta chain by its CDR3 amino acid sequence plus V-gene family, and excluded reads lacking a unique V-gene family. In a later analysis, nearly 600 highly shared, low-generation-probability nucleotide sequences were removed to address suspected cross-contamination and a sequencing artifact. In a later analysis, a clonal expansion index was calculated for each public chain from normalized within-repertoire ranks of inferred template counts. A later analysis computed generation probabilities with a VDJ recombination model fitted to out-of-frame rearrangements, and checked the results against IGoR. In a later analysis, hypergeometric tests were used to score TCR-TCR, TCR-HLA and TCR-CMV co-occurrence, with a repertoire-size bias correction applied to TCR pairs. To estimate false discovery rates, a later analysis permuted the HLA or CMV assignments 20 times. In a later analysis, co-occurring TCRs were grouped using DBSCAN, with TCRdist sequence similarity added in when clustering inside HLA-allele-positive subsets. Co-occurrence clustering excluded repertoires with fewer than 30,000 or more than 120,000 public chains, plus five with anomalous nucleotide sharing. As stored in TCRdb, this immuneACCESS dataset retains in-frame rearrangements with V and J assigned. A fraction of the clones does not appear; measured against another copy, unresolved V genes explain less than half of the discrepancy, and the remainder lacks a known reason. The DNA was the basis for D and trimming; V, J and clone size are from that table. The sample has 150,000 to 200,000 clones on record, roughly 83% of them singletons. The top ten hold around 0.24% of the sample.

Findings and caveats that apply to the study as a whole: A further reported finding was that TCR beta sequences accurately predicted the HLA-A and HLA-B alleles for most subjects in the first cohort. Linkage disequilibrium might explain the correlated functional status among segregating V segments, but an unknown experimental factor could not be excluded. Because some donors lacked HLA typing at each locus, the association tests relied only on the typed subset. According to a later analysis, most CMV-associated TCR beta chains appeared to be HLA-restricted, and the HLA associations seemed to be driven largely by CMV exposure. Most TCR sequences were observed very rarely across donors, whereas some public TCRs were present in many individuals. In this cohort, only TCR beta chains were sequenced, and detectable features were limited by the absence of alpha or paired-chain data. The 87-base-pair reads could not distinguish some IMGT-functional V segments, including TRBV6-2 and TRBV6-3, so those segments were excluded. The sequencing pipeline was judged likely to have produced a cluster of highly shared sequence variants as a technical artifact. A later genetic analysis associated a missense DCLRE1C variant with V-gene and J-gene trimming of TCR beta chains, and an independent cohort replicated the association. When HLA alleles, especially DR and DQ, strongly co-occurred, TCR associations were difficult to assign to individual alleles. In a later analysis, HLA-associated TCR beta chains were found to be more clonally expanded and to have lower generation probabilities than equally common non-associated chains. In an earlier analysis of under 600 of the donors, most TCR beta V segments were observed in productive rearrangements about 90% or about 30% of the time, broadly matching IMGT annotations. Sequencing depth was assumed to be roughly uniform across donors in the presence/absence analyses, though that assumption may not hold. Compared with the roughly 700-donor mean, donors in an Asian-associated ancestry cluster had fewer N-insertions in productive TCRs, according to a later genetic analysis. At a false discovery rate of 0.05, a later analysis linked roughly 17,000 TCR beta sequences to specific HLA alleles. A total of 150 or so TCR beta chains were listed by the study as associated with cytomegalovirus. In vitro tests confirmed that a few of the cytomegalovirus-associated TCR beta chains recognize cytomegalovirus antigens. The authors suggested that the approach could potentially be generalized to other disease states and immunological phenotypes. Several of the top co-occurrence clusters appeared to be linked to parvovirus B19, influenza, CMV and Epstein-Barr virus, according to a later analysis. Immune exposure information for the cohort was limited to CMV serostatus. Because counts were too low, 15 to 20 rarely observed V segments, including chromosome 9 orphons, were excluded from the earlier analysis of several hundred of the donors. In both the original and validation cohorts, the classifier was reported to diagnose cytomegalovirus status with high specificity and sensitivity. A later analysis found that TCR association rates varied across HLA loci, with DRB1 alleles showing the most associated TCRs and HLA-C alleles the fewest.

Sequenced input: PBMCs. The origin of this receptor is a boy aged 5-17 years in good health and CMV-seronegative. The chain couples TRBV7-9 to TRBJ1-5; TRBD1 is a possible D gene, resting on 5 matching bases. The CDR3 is CASSRYAGGGGQPQHF. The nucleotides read TGTGCCAGCAGCCGCTACGCGGGTGGGGGAGGGCAGCCCCAGCATTTT.